This passage covers 10 T cell receptor beta chains from one sample sequenced in a study of Graves' ophthalmopathy and Graves' hyperthyroidism. Using RNA transcripts, the TCR beta CDR3 regions were amplified. The library came from an HTBI-primed first-round RT-PCR and a second-round multiplex PCR. TCRdb recomputed calls from the multiplex PCR reads with MiXCR, one row per CDR3 protein. The table records over 500,000 distinct CDR3 sequences, 20% to 25% of them present only once. The sequenced sample consisted of peripheral blood. Receptor source: a woman aged 18-29 years with stable Graves' hyperthyroidism. Some clones in this sample may be carry-over from other donors' samples.

This clonotype showed up just a few times. V is TRBV3-1 and J is TRBJ2-5; 10 bases align to TRBD2. V lost 6 bases and J lost 2; bases outside the gene matches: 9. Germline lookup yields CDR1 LGHDT and CDR2 YNNKEL (reference sequence). This CDR3 contains 16 residues. CDR3 in DNA: TGTGCCAGCAGTCCTGGGGAACTAGCGGGGCAAGAGACCCAGTACTTC. Encoded protein: CASSPGELAGQETQYF.

The V gene is TRBV6-5, the J gene TRBJ1-2; D unclear. The CDR3 extends over 17 amino acids. The germline CDR1 and CDR2 sequences are MNHEY and SVGAGI. The V and J ends lost 0 bases and 0 bases respectively, with 14 bases between them. The CDR3 bases are TGTGCCAGCAGTTACTCTGATGGGCCAAAAGCTAACTATGGCTACACCTTC. Amino acids: CASSYSDGPKANYGYTF.

This clonotype has just a few counts. At one end the junction does not follow the germline gene, possibly because of a read error. This chain connects TRBV6-1 to TRBJ2-7; the D gene is possibly TRBD1 (6 bases). This CDR3 spans 13 amino acids. Germline V gives CDR1 MNHNS, CDR2 SASEGT. The CDR3 DNA is TGTGCCAGCAGTGATACAGGGTACTACGAACAGTACTTC. This gives the protein CASSDTGYYEQYF.

V gene TRBV6-1 combines with J gene TRBJ2-7; tentatively, D is TRBD1 (6 bases). This CDR3 is built from 16 residues. The V end lost 3 bases, the J end lost 1 base, and 16 bases lay between the germline ends. Germline V lookup: CDR1 MNHNS, CDR2 SASEGT. This chain's CDR3 is CASSDLLRDTSYEQYF. CDR3 nucleotides: TGTGCCAGCAGTGATCTCCTTCGGGACACATCCTACGAGCAGTACTTC.

The sample holds many counts of this clonotype. This chain joins TRBV12-3 or TRBV12-4 and TRBJ1-1; no clear D gene. The CDR3 totals 13 residues. The V and J ends lost 2 bases and 10 bases respectively, with 14 bases between them. The CDR3 sequence is CASSLISGVGAFF. The CDR3 bases are TGTGCCAGCAGTTTAATCTCCGGGGTGGGAGCTTTCTTT.

The J gene is TRBJ2-7, the V gene TRBV20-1; TRBD2 matches at 15 bases. The CDR3 contains 17 residues. Trimming cost V 6 bases and J 1 base; bases outside gene matches: 10. Germline CDR1 reads DFQATT; CDR2 reads SNEGSKA (reference sequence). For the CDR3, the DNA is TGCAGTGCAAAAGGACTAGCGGGAGGGCTTCCATCCTACGAGCAGTACTTC. This encodes CSAKGLAGGLPSYEQYF.

This clonotype was found a few times. The chain employs TRBV11-2 and TRBJ1-2; TRBD1 matches at 8 bases. The CDR3 extends over 15 amino acids. V lost 8 bases, J lost 8 bases, and 16 bases stayed unmatched. The germline CDR1 and CDR2 sequences are SGHAT and FQNNGV. CDR3 loop: CASGKDVTGARGYTF. The CDR3 DNA is TGTGCCAGCGGCAAAGACGTGACAGGGGCACGGGGCTACACCTTC. The variable domain in full, with the rest retrieved from reference TRBV11-2 and TRBJ1-2, is EAGVAQSPRYKIIEKRQSVAFWCNPISGHATLYWYQQILGQGPKLLIQFQNNGVVDDSQLPKDRFSAERLKGVDSTLKIQPAKLEDSAVYLCASGKDVTGARGYTFGSGTRLTVV.

This clonotype has a count of ten or more. This chain connects TRBV27 to TRBJ2-7, with D perhaps matching TRBD2 (5 bases). The V end was cut by 2 bases, the J end by 4 bases, with 15 bases between. Germline lookup yields CDR1 MNHEY and CDR2 SMNVEV (reference sequence). CDR3 length: 15 amino acids. CDR3 in amino acids: CASSLGRVRDYEQYF. CDR3 nucleotide sequence: TGTGCCAGCAGTTTAGGCCGGGTTCGGGATTACGAGCAGTACTTC.

This clonotype has a handful of counts. The genes are TRBV20-1 and TRBJ2-2; D may match TRBD1 or TRBD2 (5 bases each). This CDR3 contains 13 residues. Trimming took off 3 bases at V and 6 bases at J, with 11 bases between the two ends. Germline CDR1 DFQATT, CDR2 SNEGSKA (reference sequence). The CDR3 nucleotides read TGCAGTGCTAGCGGGATGGGGGCCGGGGAGCTGTTTTTT. Its protein product is CSASGMGAGELFF.

In its sample, this clonotype was seen many times. The junction shows a germline mismatch at one end, possibly a read error. This chain uses TRBV12-3 or TRBV12-4 with TRBJ1-6, with D possibly matching TRBD1 (6 bases). The CDR3 consists of 15 residues. This CDR3 reads CASSLGQIQNSPLHF. The DNA of the CDR3 is TGTGCCAGCAGCTTAGGACAGATACAAAATTCACCCCTCCACTTT.